This TCR beta chain comes out of a study of T cell repertoires in cytomegalovirus infection. Overall study: Researchers turned to recently identified HLA-C-restricted CMV epitopes as well as well-studied HLA-B-restricted ones.

Each CDR3 protein gets one entry after TCRdb re-called the reads with MiXCR. The sample yields hundreds of thousands of distinct CDR3 sequences, 30% to 40% seen once. There are 15 residues in the CDR3. V was shortened by 4 bases and J by 0 bases, with 11 bases between the two germline ends. Germline V gives CDR1 MNHNS, CDR2 SASEGT. This clonotype appeared many times. As yet, its antigen is unknown. Study observations and caveats: In two of eight donors, the top clonotype was HLA-C-restricted CMV-specific.

This sequence originates from a human donor in good health (CMV status not recorded). Some clones in this sample may be carry-over from other donors' samples. J is TRBJ2-3 and V is TRBV6-1; TRBD1 is a possible D gene (5 bases). The sequenced sample was cultured PBMCs, obtained from culture after CMV antigen stimulation. The CDR3 nucleotides are TGTGCCAGCAGTGCTCGGACAACTAGCACAGATACGCAGTATTTT. It translates to CASSARTTSTDTQYF.